This TCR beta chain was recovered during a study of cytomegalovirus exposure and HLA in healthy donors. Details on this clone: Its matching antigen is unknown.

Study-level results: Despite most TCR sequences being rare, some public TCRs occurred in many donors. Investigators reported around 150 TCR beta chains as tied to cytomegalovirus.

Measured with immunoSEQ multiplex PCR; TCRdb has only the in-frame clones, and not every one. The repertoire consists of approximately 170,000 clones, with 85% occurring once and the leading ten covering approximately 2.3%. The CDR3 is made up of 15 amino acids. V gave up 4 bases and J gave up 4 bases; unmatched junction bases: 9. Germline values: CDR1 KGHSH, CDR2 LQKENI. The specimen was PBMCs. The V call is TRBV18, the J call TRBJ1-1; 7 bases are a match to TRBD1. The sequence was obtained from a man between 25 and 39 years old in good health and CMV-seropositive. CDR3 in DNA: TGTGCCAGCTCACTGAATCTACAGGGGACCACTGAAGCTTTCTTT. The encoded protein is CASSLNLQGTTEAFF. The variable domain in full, completed from reference TRBV18 and TRBJ1-1, reads NAGVMQNPRHLVRRRGQEARLRCSPMKGHSHVYWYRQLPEEGLKFMVYLQKENIIDESGMPKERFSAEFPKEGPSILRIQQVVRGDSAAYFCASSLNLQGTTEAFFGQGTRLTVV.